The text below deals with one T cell receptor beta chain. Some clones are missing from TCRdb's copy, which holds only in-frame ones; the method was immunoSEQ multiplex PCR. The sample has about 110,000 clones; approximately 90% are singletons. The entry originates in a study of OX40 agonist ivuxolimab in advanced cancers. At the level of the study: The group had a mean age of 60 years, ranged from 23 to 79, and was 80% to 90% male.

CDR3 length: 13 amino acids. V lost 6 bases, J lost 3 bases, and 11 bases lay in between. The germline gives CDR1 MNHNS, CDR2 SASEGT. The source is an adult with an advanced solid tumor such as melanoma, head and neck, liver or kidney cancer. The sample here was CD4+ or CD8+ T cells sorted from blood, taken in a trial of the OX40 agonist ivuxolimab. The chain joins TRBV6-1 to TRBJ1-2; maybe TRBD1 (5 bases). This chain's CDR3 is CASSRDFHYGYTF. The CDR3 DNA follows: TGTGCCAGCAGCCGGGACTTCCACTATGGCTACACCTTC.